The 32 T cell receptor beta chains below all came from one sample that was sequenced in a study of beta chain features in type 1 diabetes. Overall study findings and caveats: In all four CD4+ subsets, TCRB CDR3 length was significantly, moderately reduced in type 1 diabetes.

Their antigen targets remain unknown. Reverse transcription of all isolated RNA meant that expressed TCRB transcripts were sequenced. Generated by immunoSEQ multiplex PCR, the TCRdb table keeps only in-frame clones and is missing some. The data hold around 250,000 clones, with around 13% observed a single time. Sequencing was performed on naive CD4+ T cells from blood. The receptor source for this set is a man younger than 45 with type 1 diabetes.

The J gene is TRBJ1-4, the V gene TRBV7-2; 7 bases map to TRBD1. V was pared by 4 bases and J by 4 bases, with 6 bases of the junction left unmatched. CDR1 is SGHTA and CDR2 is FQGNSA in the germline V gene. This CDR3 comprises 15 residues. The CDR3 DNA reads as TGTGCCAGCAGCTCTACGGGACAGATTAATGAAAAACTGTTTTTT. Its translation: CASSSTGQINEKLFF.

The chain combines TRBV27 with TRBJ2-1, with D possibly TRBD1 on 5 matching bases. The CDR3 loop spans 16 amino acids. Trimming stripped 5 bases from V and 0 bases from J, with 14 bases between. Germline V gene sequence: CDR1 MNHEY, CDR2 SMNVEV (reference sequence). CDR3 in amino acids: CASSALDISSYNEQFF. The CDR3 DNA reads TGTGCCAGCAGTGCCCTGGACATAAGCTCCTACAATGAGCAGTTCTTC.

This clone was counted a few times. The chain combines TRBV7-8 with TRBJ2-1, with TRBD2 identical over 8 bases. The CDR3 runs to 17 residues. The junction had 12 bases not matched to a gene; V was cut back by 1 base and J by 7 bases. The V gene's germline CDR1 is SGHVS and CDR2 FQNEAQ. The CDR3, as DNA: TGTGCCAGCAGCTTAGTCGGGGTAGCGGGGCCCTCTAATGAGCAGTTCTTC. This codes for CASSLVGVAGPSNEQFF.

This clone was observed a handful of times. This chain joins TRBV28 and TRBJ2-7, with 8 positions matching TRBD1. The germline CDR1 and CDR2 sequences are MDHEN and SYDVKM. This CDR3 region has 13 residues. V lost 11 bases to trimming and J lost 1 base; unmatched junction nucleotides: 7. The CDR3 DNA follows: TGTGCCGTTGTGGGACAGGCATCCTACGAGCAGTACTTC. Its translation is CAVVGQASYEQYF.

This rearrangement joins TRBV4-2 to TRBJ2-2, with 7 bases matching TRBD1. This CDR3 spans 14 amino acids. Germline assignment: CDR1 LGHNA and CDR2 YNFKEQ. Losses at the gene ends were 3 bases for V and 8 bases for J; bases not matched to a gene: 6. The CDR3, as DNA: TGTGCCAGCAGCCACGGGACAGATTCTGGGGAGCTGTTTTTT. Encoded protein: CASSHGTDSGELFF.

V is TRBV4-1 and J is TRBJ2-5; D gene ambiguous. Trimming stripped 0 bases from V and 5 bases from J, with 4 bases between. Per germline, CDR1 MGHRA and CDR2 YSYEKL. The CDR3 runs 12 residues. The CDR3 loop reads CASSQDRETQYF. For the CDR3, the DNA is TGCGCCAGCAGCCAAGATCGGGAGACCCAGTACTTC.

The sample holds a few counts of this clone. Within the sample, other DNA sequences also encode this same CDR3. The DNA for the CDR3 is TGTGCCAGCAGCTTTACATACGAGCAGTACTTC. It translates to CASSFTYEQYF. The rearrangement links TRBV11-2 to TRBJ2-7; D ambiguous. The CDR3 runs to 11 residues. Germline V lookup: CDR1 SGHAT, CDR2 FQNNGV. With 3 bases removed from V and 4 bases from J, the gap between germline ends came to 4 bases.

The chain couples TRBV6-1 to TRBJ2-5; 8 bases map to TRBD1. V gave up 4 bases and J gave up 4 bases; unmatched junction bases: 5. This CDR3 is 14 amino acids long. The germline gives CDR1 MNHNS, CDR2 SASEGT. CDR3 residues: CASSVGQGGETQYF. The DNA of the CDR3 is TGTGCCAGCAGTGTCGGACAGGGTGGAGAGACCCAGTACTTC.

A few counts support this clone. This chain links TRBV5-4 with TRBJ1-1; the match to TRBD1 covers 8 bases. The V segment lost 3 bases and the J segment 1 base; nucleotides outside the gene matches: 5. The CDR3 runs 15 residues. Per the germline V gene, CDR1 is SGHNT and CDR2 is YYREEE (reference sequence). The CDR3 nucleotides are TGTGCCAGCAGCTACCAGGACAGGGAGAACACTGAAGCTTTCTTT. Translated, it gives CASSYQDRENTEAFF.

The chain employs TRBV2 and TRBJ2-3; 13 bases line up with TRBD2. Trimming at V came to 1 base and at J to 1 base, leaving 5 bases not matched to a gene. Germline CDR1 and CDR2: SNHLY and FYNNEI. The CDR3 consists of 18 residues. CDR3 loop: CASSEVTSGRRGTDTQYF. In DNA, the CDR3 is TGTGCCAGCAGTGAAGTGACTAGCGGGAGGCGGGGCACAGATACGCAGTATTTT.

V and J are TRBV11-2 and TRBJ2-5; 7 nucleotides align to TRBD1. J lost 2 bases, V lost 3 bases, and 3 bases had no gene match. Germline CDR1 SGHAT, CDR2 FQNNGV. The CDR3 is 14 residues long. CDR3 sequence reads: CASSFNRGQETQYF. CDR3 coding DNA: TGTGCCAGCAGCTTCAACAGGGGTCAAGAGACCCAGTACTTC.

The CDR3 sequence: CASSLVGQAKEQFF. Written as DNA, the CDR3 is TGCGCCAGCAGCTTGGTGGGACAAGCCAAGGAGCAGTTCTTC. The chain carries TRBV5-1 and TRBJ2-1; D might be TRBD1 (6 bases). Germline loops: CDR1 SGHRS, CDR2 YFSETQ. V was shortened by 0 bases and J by 10 bases, with 14 bases between the two germline ends. The CDR3 loop spans 14 amino acids.

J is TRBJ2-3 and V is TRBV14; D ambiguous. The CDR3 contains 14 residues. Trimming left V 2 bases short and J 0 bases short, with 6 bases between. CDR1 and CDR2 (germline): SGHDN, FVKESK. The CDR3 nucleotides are TGTGCCAGCAGCCAATTGCAGAGCACAGATACGCAGTATTTT. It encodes CASSQLQSTDTQYF.

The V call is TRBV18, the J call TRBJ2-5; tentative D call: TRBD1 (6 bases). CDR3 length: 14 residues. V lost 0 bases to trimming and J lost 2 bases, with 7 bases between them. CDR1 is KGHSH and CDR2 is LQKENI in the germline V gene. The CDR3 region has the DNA TGTGCCAGCTCACCACCCGACAGGCAAGAGACCCAGTACTTC. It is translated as CASSPPDRQETQYF. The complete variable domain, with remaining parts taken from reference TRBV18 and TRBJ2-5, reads NAGVMQNPRHLVRRRGQEARLRCSPMKGHSHVYWYRQLPEEGLKFMVYLQKENIIDESGMPKERFSAEFPKEGPSILRIQQVVRGDSAAYFCASSPPDRQETQYFGPGTRLLVL.

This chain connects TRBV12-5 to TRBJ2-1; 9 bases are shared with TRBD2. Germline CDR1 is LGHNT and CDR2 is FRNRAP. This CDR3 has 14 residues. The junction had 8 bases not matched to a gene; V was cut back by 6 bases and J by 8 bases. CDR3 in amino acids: CASGLELAGDEQFF. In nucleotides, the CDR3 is TGTGCTAGTGGCCTGGAACTAGCGGGTGATGAGCAGTTCTTC.

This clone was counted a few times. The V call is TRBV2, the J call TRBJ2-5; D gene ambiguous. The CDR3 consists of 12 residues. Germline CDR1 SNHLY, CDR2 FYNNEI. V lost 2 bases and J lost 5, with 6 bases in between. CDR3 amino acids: CASSEMQETQYF. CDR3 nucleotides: TGTGCCAGCAGTGAAATGCAGGAGACCCAGTACTTC.

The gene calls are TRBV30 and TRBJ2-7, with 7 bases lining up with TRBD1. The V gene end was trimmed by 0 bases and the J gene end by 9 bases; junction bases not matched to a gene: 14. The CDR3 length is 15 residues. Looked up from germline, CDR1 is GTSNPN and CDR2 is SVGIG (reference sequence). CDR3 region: CAWSVGTVQFGVQYF. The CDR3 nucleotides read TGTGCCTGGAGTGTTGGGACAGTCCAATTTGGGGTGCAGTACTTC.

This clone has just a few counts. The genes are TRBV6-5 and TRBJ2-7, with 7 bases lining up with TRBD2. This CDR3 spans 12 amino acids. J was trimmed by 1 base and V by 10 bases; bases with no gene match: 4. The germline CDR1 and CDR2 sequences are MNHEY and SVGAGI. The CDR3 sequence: CAIAGLSYEQYF. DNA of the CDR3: TGTGCCATCGCGGGACTATCCTACGAGCAGTACTTC.

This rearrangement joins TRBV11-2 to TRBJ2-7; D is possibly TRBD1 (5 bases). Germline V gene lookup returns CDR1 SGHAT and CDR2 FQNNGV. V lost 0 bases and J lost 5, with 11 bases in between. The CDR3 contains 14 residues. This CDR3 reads CASSLDRVVNEQYF. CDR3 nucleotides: TGTGCCAGCAGCTTAGACAGGGTTGTCAACGAGCAGTACTTC. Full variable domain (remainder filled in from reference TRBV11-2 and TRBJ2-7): EAGVAQSPRYKIIEKRQSVAFWCNPISGHATLYWYQQILGQGPKLLIQFQNNGVVDDSQLPKDRFSAERLKGVDSTLKIQPAKLEDSAVYLCASSLDRVVNEQYFGPGTRLTVT.

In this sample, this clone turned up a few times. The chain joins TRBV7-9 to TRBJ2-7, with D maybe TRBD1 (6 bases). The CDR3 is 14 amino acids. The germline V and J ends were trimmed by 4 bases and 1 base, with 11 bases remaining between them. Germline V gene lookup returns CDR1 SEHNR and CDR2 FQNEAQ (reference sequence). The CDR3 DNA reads TGTGCCAGCAGCTCTAGTCAGGGGTCCTACGAGCAGTACTTC. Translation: CASSSSQGSYEQYF.

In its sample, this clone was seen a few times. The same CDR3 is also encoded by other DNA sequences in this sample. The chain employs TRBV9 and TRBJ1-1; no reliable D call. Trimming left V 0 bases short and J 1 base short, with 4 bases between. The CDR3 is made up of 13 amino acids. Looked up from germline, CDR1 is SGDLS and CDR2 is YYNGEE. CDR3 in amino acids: CASSVAGNTEAFF. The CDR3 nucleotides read TGTGCCAGCAGCGTAGCGGGGAACACTGAAGCTTTCTTT.

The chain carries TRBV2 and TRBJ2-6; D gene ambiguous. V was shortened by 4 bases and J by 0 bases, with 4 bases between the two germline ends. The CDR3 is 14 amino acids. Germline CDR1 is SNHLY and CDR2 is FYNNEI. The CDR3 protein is CASSALSGANVLTF. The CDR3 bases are TGTGCCAGCAGTGCCCTCTCTGGGGCCAACGTCCTGACTTTC.

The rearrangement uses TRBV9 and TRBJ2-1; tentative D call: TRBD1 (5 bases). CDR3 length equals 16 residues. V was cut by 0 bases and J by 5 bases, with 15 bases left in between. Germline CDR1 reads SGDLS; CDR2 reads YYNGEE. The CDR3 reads CASSVEVSSGNNEQFF. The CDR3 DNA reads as TGTGCCAGCAGCGTAGAGGTCAGTTCAGGGAACAATGAGCAGTTCTTC.

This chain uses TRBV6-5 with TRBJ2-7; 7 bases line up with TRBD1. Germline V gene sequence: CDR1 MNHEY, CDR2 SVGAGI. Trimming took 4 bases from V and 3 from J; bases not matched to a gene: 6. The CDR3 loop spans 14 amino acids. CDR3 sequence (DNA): TGTGCCAGCAGTTCGGCCAGGGGGTACTACGAGCAGTACTTC. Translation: CASSSARGYYEQYF.

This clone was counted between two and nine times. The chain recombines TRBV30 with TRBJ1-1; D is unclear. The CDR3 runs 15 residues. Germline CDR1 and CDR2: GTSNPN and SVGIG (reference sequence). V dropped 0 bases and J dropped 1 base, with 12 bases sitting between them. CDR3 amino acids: CAWSVHGRQNTEAFF. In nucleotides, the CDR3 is TGTGCCTGGAGTGTACATGGTAGACAGAACACTGAAGCTTTCTTT.

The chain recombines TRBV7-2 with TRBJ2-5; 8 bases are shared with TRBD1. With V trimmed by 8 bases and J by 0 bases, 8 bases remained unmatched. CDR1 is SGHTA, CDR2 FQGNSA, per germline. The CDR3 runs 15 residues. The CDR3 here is CASRRTGKDQETQYF. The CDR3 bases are TGTGCCAGCCGAAGGACAGGGAAGGACCAAGAGACCCAGTACTTC. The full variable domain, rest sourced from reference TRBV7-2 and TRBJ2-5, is GAGVSQSPSNKVTEKGKDVELRCDPISGHTALYWYRQSLGQGLEFLIYFQGNSAPDKSGLPSDRFSAERTGGSVSTLTIQRTQQEDSAVYLCASRRTGKDQETQYFGPGTRLLVL.

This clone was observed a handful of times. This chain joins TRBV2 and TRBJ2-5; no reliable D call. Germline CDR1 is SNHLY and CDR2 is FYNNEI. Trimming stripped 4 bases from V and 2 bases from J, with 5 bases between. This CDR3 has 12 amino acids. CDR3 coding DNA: TGTGCCAGCAGTGTAAAACAAGAGACCCAGTACTTC. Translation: CASSVKQETQYF.

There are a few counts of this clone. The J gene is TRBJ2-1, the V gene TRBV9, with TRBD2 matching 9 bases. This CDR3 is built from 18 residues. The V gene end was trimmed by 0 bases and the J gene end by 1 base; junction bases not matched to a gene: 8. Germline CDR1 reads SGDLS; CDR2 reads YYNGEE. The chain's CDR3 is CASSVGGRGSNSYNEQFF. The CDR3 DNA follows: TGTGCCAGCAGCGTAGGCGGGAGGGGAAGTAATTCCTACAATGAGCAGTTCTTC. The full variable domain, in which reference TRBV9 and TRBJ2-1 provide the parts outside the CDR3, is DSGVTQTPKHLITATGQRVTLRCSPRSGDLSVYWYQQSLDQGLQFLIQYYNGEERAKGNILERFSAQQFPDLHSELNLSSLELGDSALYFCASSVGGRGSNSYNEQFFGPGTRLTVL.

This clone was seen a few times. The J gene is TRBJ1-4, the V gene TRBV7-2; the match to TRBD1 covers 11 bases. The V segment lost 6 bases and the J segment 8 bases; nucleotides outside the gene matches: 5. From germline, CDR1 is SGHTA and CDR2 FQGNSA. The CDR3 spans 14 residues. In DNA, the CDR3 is TGTGCCAGCAGGCCGGGGACAGGGGGAGAAAAACTGTTTTTT. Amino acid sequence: CASRPGTGGEKLFF.

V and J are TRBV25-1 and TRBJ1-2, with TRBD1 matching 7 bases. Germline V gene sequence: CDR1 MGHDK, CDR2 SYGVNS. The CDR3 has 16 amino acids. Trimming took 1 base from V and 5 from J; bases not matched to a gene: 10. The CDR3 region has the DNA TGTGCCAGCAGTGAATTGCGAGCAGGGGGACAATATGGCTACACCTTC. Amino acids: CASSELRAGGQYGYTF.

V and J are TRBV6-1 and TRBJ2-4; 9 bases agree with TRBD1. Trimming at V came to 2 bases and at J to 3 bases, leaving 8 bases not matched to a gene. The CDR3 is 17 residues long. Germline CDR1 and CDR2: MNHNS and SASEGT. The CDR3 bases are TGTGCCAGCAGTGAACGGGACAGGGATTCGGGCAAAAACATTCAGTACTTC. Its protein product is CASSERDRDSGKNIQYF.

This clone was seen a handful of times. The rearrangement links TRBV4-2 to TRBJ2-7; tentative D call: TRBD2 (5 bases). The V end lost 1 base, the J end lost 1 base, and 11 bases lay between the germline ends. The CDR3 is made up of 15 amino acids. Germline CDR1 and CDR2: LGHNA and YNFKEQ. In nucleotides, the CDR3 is TGTGCCAGCAGCCAAGGGAGGTCTGGGTCCTACGAGCAGTACTTC. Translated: CASSQGRSGSYEQYF.